One sample yielded the 18 T cell receptor beta chains listed below, sequenced in a study of CD4 T cells in relation to SARS-CoV-2 and coronaviruses (dated by TCRdb to the early 2020s). The method behind the library was the immunoSEQ multiplex PCR assay. TCRdb retrieved this table from immuneACCESS and kept in-frame rearrangements only. Not all clones are present; in checked studies, unresolved V genes account for under half, and no reason is known for the remainder. The sample table contains about 24,000 clones; only one count was recorded for about three quarters of them. The ten largest clones capture around 11% of the sample. Their target antigens are unknown. CD4+ T cells from unexposed donors were collected before the COVID-19 pandemic (2011-2018). The EasySep CD4+ T cell isolation kit was used to isolate CD4+ T cells once the cultures had run for more than 8 days. The material sequenced was CD4+ T cells from PBMCs, cultured in vitro. The origin of the receptors is a human donor in good health.

The chain carries TRBV6-1 and TRBJ2-7; 9 nucleotides match TRBD2. Germline CDR1 and CDR2: MNHNS and SASEGT. J was trimmed by 0 bases and V by 1 base; bases with no gene match: 4. The length of the CDR3 is 16 residues. Written as DNA, the CDR3 is TGTGCCAGCAGTGAAGGACTAGCGGAAATCTCCTACGAGCAGTACTTC. Translation gives CASSEGLAEISYEQYF.

The rearrangement uses TRBV7-9 and TRBJ2-1, with a possible D match to TRBD2 (6 bases). This CDR3 is 13 amino acids long. CDR1 SEHNR and CDR2 FQNEAQ come from the germline V gene (reference sequence). V was trimmed by 3 bases and J by 3 bases, leaving 6 bases between them. CDR3 sequence reads: CASSLDYYNEQFF. The CDR3 coding sequence is TGTGCCAGCAGCTTGGACTACTACAATGAGCAGTTCTTC.

The CDR3: CASSPRAGGAYNEQFF. CDR3 nucleotide sequence: TGCGCCAGCAGCCCTAGAGCGGGAGGAGCCTACAATGAGCAGTTCTTC. The chain joins TRBV5-1 to TRBJ2-1; 9 bases line up with TRBD2. Germline CDR1 reads SGHRS; CDR2 reads YFSETQ. Trimming cost V 4 bases and J 2 bases; bases outside gene matches: 7. The CDR3 length is 16 residues.

The chain combines TRBV5-1 with TRBJ1-1; D call uncertain. The germline V gene has CDR1 SGHRS and CDR2 YFSETQ. CDR3 size: 12 residues. Trimming cost V 5 bases and J 2 bases, with 7 bases left between them. The CDR3 region is CASRHRNTEAFF. CDR3 nucleotide sequence: TGCGCCAGCAGACATCGAAACACTGAAGCTTTCTTT.

The CDR3 bases are TGTGCCAGCAGCCCCAGGGACAGGAACACTGAAGCTTTCTTT. Protein sequence: CASSPRDRNTEAFF. The rearrangement links TRBV5-4 to TRBJ1-1, with 7 bases that match TRBD1. Per germline, CDR1 SGHNT and CDR2 YYREEE (reference sequence). V shed 4 bases and J 1 base; nucleotides not matched to a gene: 4. The CDR3 has 14 amino acids.

The chain links TRBV27 to TRBJ1-1; weak D call: TRBD1 (5 bases). Germline V gives CDR1 MNHEY, CDR2 SMNVEV (reference sequence). The CDR3 has 14 amino acids. V was pared by 5 bases and J by 1 base, with 11 bases between. Here the CDR3 reads CASSPRQTNTEAFF. In DNA form, the CDR3 reads TGTGCCAGCAGTCCTCGACAGACGAACACTGAAGCTTTCTTT.

This clone was seen more than once but under ten times. The chain employs TRBV20-1 and TRBJ2-7, with D unclear. Trimming shortened V by 3 bases and J by 7 bases, and 13 bases separated the two germline ends. The V gene's germline CDR1 is DFQATT and CDR2 SNEGSKA (reference sequence). The length of the CDR3 is 12 residues. The CDR3 DNA is TGCAGTGCTAGTTCCAGGCTACGGGAGCAGTACTTC. Its translation: CSASSRLREQYF.

The chain is built from TRBV7-9 and TRBJ2-1; D possibly corresponds to TRBD2 (5 bases). Per the germline V gene, CDR1 is SEHNR and CDR2 is FQNEAQ (reference sequence). The CDR3 extends over 16 amino acids. V lost 3 bases and J lost 5, with 17 bases in between. DNA of the CDR3: TGTGCCAGCAGCTTGGCGGGTGGGAATCTGGACAATGAGCAGTTCTTC. Translation gives CASSLAGGNLDNEQFF.

The V call is TRBV10-3, the J call TRBJ2-5; possible D gene TRBD2, 6 bases. V lost 0 bases to trimming and J lost 2 bases, with 10 bases between them. CDR1 ENHRY and CDR2 SYGVKD come from the germline V gene. The CDR3 totals 15 residues. The chain's CDR3 is CAISESAGPQETQYF. For the CDR3, the DNA is TGTGCCATCAGTGAGTCGGCGGGACCACAAGAGACCCAGTACTTC.

V is TRBV28 and J is TRBJ2-3, with TRBD1 matching 10 bases. The CDR3 sequence is 13 residues long. The trim removed 9 bases at V and 4 bases at J, leaving 4 bases unmatched. Germline V gene data show CDR1 as MDHEN and CDR2 as SYDVKM. The CDR3 coding sequence is TGTGCCAGTTTGACAGGGGGCCCAGATACGCAGTATTTT. Protein: CASLTGGPDTQYF. Together with reference TRBV28 and TRBJ2-3, the CDR3 gives the full variable domain: DVKVTQSSRYLVKRTGEKVFLECVQDMDHENMFWYRQDPGLGLRLIYFSYDVKMKEKGDIPEGYSVSREKKERFSLILESASTNQTSMYLCASLTGGPDTQYFGPGTRLTVL.

This clone came up a few times. The chain employs TRBV5-1 and TRBJ2-2; the D is unclear. CDR3 length: 12 residues. CDR1 is SGHRS, CDR2 YFSETQ, per germline. Trimming removed 4 bases from V and 1 base from J, with 2 bases in between. The chain's CDR3 is CASSMNTGELFF. For the CDR3, the DNA is TGCGCCAGCAGCATGAACACCGGGGAGCTGTTTTTT.

This sequence joins TRBV20-1 and TRBJ2-7; TRBD2 is a possible D gene (6 bases). Germline CDR1 reads DFQATT; CDR2 reads SNEGSKA (reference sequence). Trimming removed 3 bases at V and 0 bases at J, with 15 bases between. CDR3 length: 15 amino acids. The CDR3 sequence: CSASSTSRSSYEQYF. The CDR3, as DNA: TGCAGTGCTAGTTCCACTAGCAGGAGCTCCTACGAGCAGTACTTC.

The genes are TRBV6-1 and TRBJ1-5; 7 bases line up with TRBD1. The ends lost 0 bases at V and 5 bases at J; junction bases unmatched: 7. Germline CDR1 MNHNS, CDR2 SASEGT. This CDR3 comprises 16 residues. The CDR3: CASSEAPTGSYQPQHF. CDR3 in DNA: TGTGCCAGCAGTGAAGCTCCGACAGGGTCCTATCAGCCCCAGCATTTT.

This clone occurred a few times. This chain uses TRBV7-8 with TRBJ1-2; 8 bases match TRBD1. The V gene end was trimmed by 5 bases and the J gene end by 2 bases; junction bases not matched to a gene: 1. Germline lookup yields CDR1 SGHVS and CDR2 FQNEAQ. The CDR3 spans 13 residues. The CDR3 reads CASSRQGNYGYTF. As DNA, the CDR3 is TGTGCCAGCAGCCGACAGGGGAACTATGGCTACACCTTC.

The chain combines TRBV2 with TRBJ1-1; D not resolved. This CDR3 is built from 14 residues. The germline CDR1 and CDR2 sequences are SNHLY and FYNNEI. V was clipped by 9 bases and J by 5 bases, with 19 bases between them. The CDR3 is CARIAGSLGTEAFF. DNA for the CDR3: TGTGCCAGAATCGCGGGGTCTCTGGGGACTGAAGCTTTCTTT.

The chain recombines TRBV5-1 with TRBJ2-1, with D perhaps matching TRBD1 (6 bases). The CDR3 length is 14 residues. The germline gives CDR1 SGHRS, CDR2 YFSETQ. V dropped 2 bases and J dropped 6 bases, with 12 bases sitting between them. CDR3 residues: CASSFSGQSNEQFF. The CDR3 nucleotides read TGCGCCAGCAGCTTTAGTGGACAGTCCAATGAGCAGTTCTTC.

The rearrangement uses TRBV2 and TRBJ1-6; tentatively, D is TRBD1 (5 bases). Germline CDR1 reads SNHLY; CDR2 reads FYNNEI. V was trimmed by 6 bases and J by 5 bases, leaving 14 bases between them. The CDR3 runs 15 residues. The CDR3 sequence is CASRIGTEHNSPLHF. CDR3 coding DNA: TGTGCCAGCAGAATCGGGACGGAACATAATTCACCCCTCCACTTT.

The CDR3, as DNA: TGCGCCAGCAGCCAAGAAAGGAGGGGGAGGGACAATGAGCAGTTCTTC. The encoded protein is CASSQERRGRDNEQFF. The chain combines TRBV4-1 with TRBJ2-1, with D possibly being TRBD2 (7 bases). V was shortened by 0 bases and J by 5 bases, with 14 bases between the two germline ends. The length of the CDR3 is 16 residues. Germline V gene sequence: CDR1 MGHRA, CDR2 YSYEKL.